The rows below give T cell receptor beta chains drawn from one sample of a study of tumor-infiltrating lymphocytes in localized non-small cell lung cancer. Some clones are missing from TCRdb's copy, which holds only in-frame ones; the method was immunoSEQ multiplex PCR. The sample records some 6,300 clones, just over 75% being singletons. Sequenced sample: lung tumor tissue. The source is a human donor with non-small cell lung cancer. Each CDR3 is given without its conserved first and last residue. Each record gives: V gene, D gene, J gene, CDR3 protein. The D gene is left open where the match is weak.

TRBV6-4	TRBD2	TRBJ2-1	ASSGSASGYNEQF
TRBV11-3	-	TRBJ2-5	ASSSGETQY
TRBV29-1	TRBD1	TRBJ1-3	SVGVGQGPGNTIY
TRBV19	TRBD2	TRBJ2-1	ASSRTSGEQF
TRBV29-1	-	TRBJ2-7	SVVIPGREQY
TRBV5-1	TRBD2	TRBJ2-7	ASSPAGVREQY
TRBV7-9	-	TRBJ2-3	ASSPPGSGTDTQY
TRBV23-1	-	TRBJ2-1	ASSQSRGGQSYNEQF
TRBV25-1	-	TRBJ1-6	ASRRTDSPLH
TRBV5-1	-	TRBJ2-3	ASSLDGRSTDTQY
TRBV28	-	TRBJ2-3	ASSLIQAGTDTQY
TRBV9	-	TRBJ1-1	ASSEGGVSTEAF
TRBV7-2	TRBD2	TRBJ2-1	ASSLAIASGNYNEQF
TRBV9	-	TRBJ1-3	ASSVGTSVGNTIY
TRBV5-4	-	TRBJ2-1	ASSSEGDSYNEQF
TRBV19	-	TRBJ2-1	ASSLALLAGYNNEQF
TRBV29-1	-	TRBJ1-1	SVEGNMNTEAF
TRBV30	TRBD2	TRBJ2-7	AWRLAASYEQY
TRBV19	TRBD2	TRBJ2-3	ASSLGTTSDTQY
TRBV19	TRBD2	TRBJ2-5	ASSVREGRGETQY
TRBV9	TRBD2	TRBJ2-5	ASSAGLAGMETQY
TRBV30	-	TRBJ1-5	AWSDAGPKH
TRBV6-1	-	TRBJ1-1	ASSGVPPMATEAF
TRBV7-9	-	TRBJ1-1	ASSLDGQVTGNTEAF
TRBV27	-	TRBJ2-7	ASSNSGRMYEQY
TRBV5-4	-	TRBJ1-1	ASSSGRVPPTEAF
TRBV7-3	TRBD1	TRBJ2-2	ASSLGQGNTGELF
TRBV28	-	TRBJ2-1	ASTLDDNEQF
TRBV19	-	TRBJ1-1	ASSMGYTEAF
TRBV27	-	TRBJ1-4	ASSLMRNEKLF
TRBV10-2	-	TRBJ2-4	ASSESGDSWAKNIQY
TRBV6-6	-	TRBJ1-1	ASRRQDGGGTEAF
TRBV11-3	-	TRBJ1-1	ASSFRVNTEAF
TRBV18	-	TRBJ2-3	ASSPRTTDTQY
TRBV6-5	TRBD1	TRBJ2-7	ASRDRVDREQY
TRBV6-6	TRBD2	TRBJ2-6	ASSYSRGGANVLT
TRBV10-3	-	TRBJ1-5	AISESGGSHQPQH
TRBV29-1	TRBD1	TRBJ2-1	SVEPPDRVSYNEQF
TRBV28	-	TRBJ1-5	ATSGGGAFNQPQH
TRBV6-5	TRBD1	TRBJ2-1	ASSSAGGNEQF
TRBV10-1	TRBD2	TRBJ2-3	ASSESGLAGPRDTQY
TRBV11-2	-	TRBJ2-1	ASSLFPGDIDEQF
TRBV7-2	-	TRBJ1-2	ASSPISTANYGYT
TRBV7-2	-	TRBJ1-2	ASSFSTTTGLIYT
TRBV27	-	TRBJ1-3	ASSLGASGNTIY
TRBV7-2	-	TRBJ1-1	ASSLTGQMNTEAF
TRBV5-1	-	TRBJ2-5	ASTPSLSSFQETQY
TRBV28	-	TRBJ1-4	ASRPLVLSEKLF
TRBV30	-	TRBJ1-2	AWSEGGSYT
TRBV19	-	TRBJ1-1	ASSIVVRGNNLNTEAF
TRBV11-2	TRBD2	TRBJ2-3	ASSHRTSGSRADTQY
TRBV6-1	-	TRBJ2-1	ASNRQGGVNEQF
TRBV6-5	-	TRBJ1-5	ASSVVTNQPQH
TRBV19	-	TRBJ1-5	ASKKSSNQPQH
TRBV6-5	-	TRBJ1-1	ASSYSLGRTEAF
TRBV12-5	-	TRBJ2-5	ASGLGTGRETQY
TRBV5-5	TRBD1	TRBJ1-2	ASSPGQSGIYGYT
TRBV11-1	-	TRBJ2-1	ASSAPGGSSYNEQF
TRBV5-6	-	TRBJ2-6	ASSDSSGANVLT